The 30 T cell receptor beta chains in this list originate from one sample, sequenced in a study of blood T cell repertoires in COVID-19. The method was immunoSEQ multiplex PCR; TCRdb's version includes in-frame clones alone and lacks a portion of them. The profile shows about 200,000 clones, less than 90% of them singletons. The sample consisted of peripheral blood. The receptors originated from a middle-aged man with active or convalescent COVID-19.

This clone appeared a single time. The J gene is TRBJ2-1, the V gene TRBV11-2, with D unresolved. Germline assignment: CDR1 SGHAT and CDR2 FQNNGV. There are 14 residues in the CDR3. The V gene lost 5 bases and the J gene lost 0 bases, with 8 bases spanning the gap. CDR3 sequence: CASSPGFSYNEQFF. As DNA, the CDR3 is TGTGCCAGCAGCCCAGGATTCTCCTACAATGAGCAGTTCTTC.

The chain couples TRBV30 to TRBJ1-1; possibly TRBD1 for D (5 bases). The V end lost 2 bases, the J end lost 5 bases, and 15 bases lay between the germline ends. CDR3 length: 14 amino acids. In germline, CDR1 is GTSNPN, CDR2 SVGIG (reference sequence). The CDR3 spells CAWSPGSGGTEAFF. For the CDR3, the DNA is TGTGCCTGGAGTCCCGGTTCGGGGGGTACTGAAGCTTTCTTT.

This clone was observed a few times. The rearrangement uses TRBV5-6 and TRBJ1-1, with D hard to call. The CDR3 is made up of 14 amino acids. CDR1 SGHDT and CDR2 YYEEEE come from the germline V gene. The V and J ends lost 4 bases and 0 bases respectively, with 10 bases between them. The CDR3: CASSNYDLNTEAFF. The CDR3 nucleotides are TGTGCCAGCAGCAACTACGACCTGAACACTGAAGCTTTCTTT.

This clone was seen a handful of times. This chain connects TRBV4-2 to TRBJ1-6, with D perhaps TRBD1 (5 bases). Trimming removed 0 bases at V and 6 bases at J, with 15 bases between. CDR3 size: 17 residues. From germline, CDR1 is LGHNA and CDR2 YNFKEQ. CDR3 in amino acids: CASSQDWTTQGNSPLHF. The CDR3 DNA reads TGTGCCAGCAGCCAAGATTGGACTACCCAGGGTAATTCACCCCTCCACTTT.

The chain links TRBV28 to TRBJ1-4; 7 bases are a match to TRBD1. CDR1 is MDHEN and CDR2 is SYDVKM in the germline V gene. This CDR3 comprises 19 residues. With V trimmed by 5 bases and J by 4 bases, 19 bases remained unmatched. The CDR3 spells CASSLPRQGIVLVNEKLFF. CDR3 sequence (DNA): TGTGCCAGCAGTCTGCCCCGACAGGGAATTGTTCTAGTTAATGAAAAACTGTTTTTT.

The J gene is TRBJ2-1, the V gene TRBV27; D perhaps matches TRBD1 (5 bases). V lost 6 bases and J 9 bases, leaving 18 bases between the germline ends. CDR1 is MNHEY and CDR2 is SMNVEV in the germline V gene (reference sequence). The length of the CDR3 is 14 residues. DNA for the CDR3: TGTGCCAGCAGCCCCTGGGGCCCCGCCCTTGAGCAGTTCTTC. Translation gives CASSPWGPALEQFF.

The genes are TRBV24-1 and TRBJ2-3; 8 nucleotides line up with TRBD2. J lost 6 bases, V lost 2 bases, and 3 bases had no gene match. Germline lookup yields CDR1 KGHDR and CDR2 SFDVKD. This CDR3 has 14 amino acids. CDR3 protein: CATSDWSSGDTQYF. CDR3 coding DNA: TGTGCCACCAGTGATTGGTCTAGCGGGGATACGCAGTATTTT.

The chain combines TRBV28 with TRBJ1-1, with D maybe TRBD1 (6 bases). V lost 2 bases and J 11 bases, leaving 15 bases between the germline ends. The length of the CDR3 is 13 residues. Germline V CDR1 and CDR2: MDHEN, SYDVKM. DNA for the CDR3: TGTGCCAGCAGTTTAAGGACAGAGTTGGGCGCTTTCTTT. Protein product: CASSLRTELGAFF.

This clone was detected once. The V gene is TRBV3-1 (or the pseudogene TRBV3-2), the J gene TRBJ2-2; 9 bases align to TRBD1. Germline CDR1 and CDR2: LGHDT and YNNKEL (reference sequence). The CDR3 loop spans 15 amino acids. J lost 6 bases, V lost 3 bases, and 5 bases had no gene match. The CDR3 DNA reads as TGTGCCAGCAGCCACGGACAGGGGTTGGCCGGGGAGCTGTTTTTT. Encoded protein: CASSHGQGLAGELFF.

The chain combines TRBV6-5 with TRBJ1-1; D possibly corresponds to TRBD1 (5 bases). Germline V gene data show CDR1 as MNHEY and CDR2 as SVGAGI. Trimming took 7 bases from V and 0 from J, leaving 9 bases between them. The CDR3 spans 13 residues. The CDR3 DNA reads as TGTGCCAGCATGGGGCAGATGAACACTGAAGCTTTCTTT. Its translation: CASMGQMNTEAFF.

The chain has TRBV9 and TRBJ2-7; TRBD2 matches at 10 bases. The junction had 9 bases not matched to a gene; V was cut back by 0 bases and J by 6 bases. The CDR3 is 16 residues long. Germline values: CDR1 SGDLS, CDR2 YYNGEE. CDR3: CASSVEGLAGEGEQYF. The CDR3, as DNA: TGTGCCAGCAGCGTAGAGGGGCTAGCGGGAGAGGGCGAGCAGTACTTC.

In its sample, this clone was seen a few times. The V gene is TRBV3-1 (or the pseudogene TRBV3-2), the J gene TRBJ1-4; TRBD1 matches 7 bases. The CDR3 sequence is 16 residues long. Germline V gives CDR1 LGHDT, CDR2 YNNKEL (reference sequence). The trim removed 3 bases at V and 4 bases at J, leaving 8 bases unmatched. The CDR3 here is CASSHGQARLNEKLFF. The CDR3, as DNA: TGTGCCAGCAGCCACGGACAGGCTAGGCTTAATGAAAAACTGTTTTTT.

This chain connects TRBV5-1 to TRBJ2-1; TRBD2 agrees at 8 bases. With V trimmed by 7 bases and J by 0 bases, 6 bases remained unmatched. This CDR3 has 15 residues. CDR1 is SGHRS and CDR2 is YFSETQ in the germline V gene. The CDR3 is CASWRGESSYNEQFF. In nucleotides, the CDR3 is TGCGCCAGCTGGCGGGGGGAAAGCTCCTACAATGAGCAGTTCTTC.

The V call is TRBV7-9, the J call TRBJ1-2, with 8 bases lining up with TRBD1. With 4 bases clipped from V and 8 bases from J, the junction kept 3 bases outside the gene matches. CDR1 is SEHNR, CDR2 FQNEAQ, per germline (reference sequence). The CDR3 sequence is 12 residues long. The CDR3 sequence is CASSSDRGGYTF. CDR3 bases: TGTGCCAGCAGCTCCGACAGGGGCGGCTACACCTTC.

This clone has more than one count but fewer than ten. The identical CDR3 is also encoded by other nucleotide sequences in the sample. The chain recombines TRBV11-3 with TRBJ1-1; 9 nucleotides align to TRBD1. The trim removed 4 bases at V and 6 bases at J, leaving 6 bases unmatched. The CDR3 totals 14 residues. Per germline, CDR1 SGHNT and CDR2 YENEEA. The CDR3 nucleotides are TGTGCCAGCAGCTCCAGACAGGGGGGCGCTGAAGCTTTCTTT. This translates into CASSSRQGGAEAFF.

The chain links TRBV28 to TRBJ1-4; 7 positions match TRBD1. With 10 bases clipped from V and 5 bases from J, the junction kept 10 bases outside the gene matches. The V gene's germline CDR1 is MDHEN and CDR2 SYDVKM. This CDR3 is 14 amino acids long. The CDR3 sequence: CATHWTGVNEKLFF. The CDR3 DNA is TGTGCCACCCATTGGACAGGCGTCAATGAAAAACTGTTTTTT. The whole variable domain, remainder taken from reference TRBV28 and TRBJ1-4, is DVKVTQSSRYLVKRTGEKVFLECVQDMDHENMFWYRQDPGLGLRLIYFSYDVKMKEKGDIPEGYSVSREKKERFSLILESASTNQTSMYLCATHWTGVNEKLFFGSGTQLSVL.

The chain joins TRBV28 to TRBJ1-3; maybe TRBD1 (6 bases). This CDR3 has 16 residues. The V end was cut by 7 bases, the J end by 0 bases, with 16 bases between. CDR1 MDHEN and CDR2 SYDVKM come from the germline V gene. CDR3 sequence (DNA): TGTGCCAGCACCTTGGGACACAGGATCTCTGGAAACACCATATATTTT. Amino acids: CASTLGHRISGNTIYF.

This clone appeared a single time. This sequence joins TRBV6-6 and TRBJ1-2; a possible D gene is TRBD1 (6 bases). The CDR3 is made up of 16 amino acids. Germline loops: CDR1 MNHNY, CDR2 SVGAGI (reference sequence). Trimming took off 6 bases at V and 7 bases at J, with 24 bases between the two ends. The CDR3 loop reads CASSPSQGSTLRGYTF. As DNA, the CDR3 is TGTGCCAGCAGCCCCTCGCAGGGGAGCACCCTGCGTGGCTACACCTTC.

J is TRBJ2-3 and V is TRBV2; 9 bases align to TRBD1. V was clipped by 8 bases and J by 6 bases; unmatched bases: 6. CDR1 is SNHLY, CDR2 FYNNEI, per germline. This CDR3 comprises 13 residues. The CDR3 reads CASWDRASDTQYF. In DNA, the CDR3 is TGTGCCAGCTGGGACAGGGCATCGGATACGCAGTATTTT.

This chain's CDR3 is CASADRDSYEQYF. The CDR3 nucleotides are TGTGCCAGTGCCGACAGGGACTCCTACGAGCAGTACTTC. This rearrangement joins TRBV19 to TRBJ2-7; TRBD1 matches at 7 bases. The V segment lost 8 bases and the J segment 0 bases; nucleotides outside the gene matches: 4. CDR3 length: 13 residues. The germline V gene encodes CDR1 LNHDA and CDR2 SQIVND (reference sequence). Looking up the rest from reference TRBV19 and TRBJ2-7 gives the full variable domain: DGGITQSPKYLFRKEGQNVTLSCEQNLNHDAMYWYRQDPGQGLRLIYYSQIVNDFQKGDIAEGYSVSREKKESFPLTVTSAQKNPTAFYLCASADRDSYEQYFGPGTRLTVT.

The chain has TRBV9 and TRBJ1-1; TRBD1 matches at 10 bases. Losses at the gene ends were 3 bases for V and 1 base for J; bases not matched to a gene: 3. The CDR3 loop spans 15 amino acids. The V gene's germline CDR1 is SGDLS and CDR2 YYNGEE. In DNA, the CDR3 is TGTGCCAGCAGCGCCAGACAGGGGGCGAACACTGAAGCTTTCTTT. Residues: CASSARQGANTEAFF.

The chain has TRBV2 and TRBJ1-5, with a weak D call TRBD1 (5 bases). V gave up 4 bases and J gave up 5 bases, with 12 bases separating them. Looked up from germline, CDR1 is SNHLY and CDR2 is FYNNEI. The CDR3 loop spans 14 amino acids. The chain's CDR3 is CASSGQWGDQPQHF. The CDR3 bases are TGTGCCAGCAGTGGACAGTGGGGGGATCAGCCCCAGCATTTT.

This chain connects TRBV3-1 (or the pseudogene TRBV3-2) to TRBJ1-5; TRBD1 matches 9 bases. From germline, CDR1 is LGHDT and CDR2 YNNKEL (reference sequence). This CDR3 region has 15 residues. J was trimmed by 7 bases and V by 1 base; bases with no gene match: 5. The chain's CDR3 is CASSQGGTGTQPQHF. CDR3 DNA: TGTGCCAGCAGCCAAGGGGGGACAGGGACACAGCCCCAGCATTTT.

The V and J genes are TRBV19 and TRBJ1-1, with 8 positions matching TRBD1. The length of the CDR3 is 14 residues. Trimming cost V 5 bases and J 1 base; bases outside gene matches: 3. Germline V gene data show CDR1 as LNHDA and CDR2 as SQIVND (reference sequence). CDR3 sequence (DNA): TGTGCCAGTAGTGCGGACAGGGCGAACACTGAAGCTTTCTTT. This codes for CASSADRANTEAFF.

This chain connects TRBV3-1 (or the pseudogene TRBV3-2) to TRBJ1-1, with D perhaps TRBD1 (5 bases). The CDR3 covers 15 residues. Germline lookup yields CDR1 LGHDT and CDR2 YNNKEL (reference sequence). The V end was cut by 4 bases, the J end by 4 bases, with 16 bases between. The CDR3 nucleotides read TGTGCCAGCAGCCGTCACCAAACCGGGGGCACTGAAGCTTTCTTT. Translated: CASSRHQTGGTEAFF.

The rearrangement links TRBV11-2 to TRBJ1-5; D is unclear. Germline values: CDR1 SGHAT, CDR2 FQNNGV. The CDR3 has 15 residues. V was clipped by 1 base and J by 7 bases, with 14 bases between them. For the CDR3, the DNA is TGTGCCAGCAGCTTAGCGGACGGTCCGGGGCAGCCCCAGCATTTT. It translates to CASSLADGPGQPQHF.

The chain employs TRBV7-9 and TRBJ2-3; the match to TRBD2 covers 8 bases. V lost 1 base, J lost 2 bases, and 5 bases stayed unmatched. CDR3 length: 16 amino acids. Looked up from germline, CDR1 is SEHNR and CDR2 is FQNEAQ (reference sequence). The CDR3 loop is CASSLVVAGITDTQYF. CDR3 nucleotide sequence: TGTGCCAGCAGCTTAGTGGTAGCGGGGATCACAGATACGCAGTATTTT. The full variable domain, rest sourced from reference TRBV7-9 and TRBJ2-3, is DTGVSQNPRHKITKRGQNVTFRCDPISEHNRLYWYRQTLGQGPEFLTYFQNEAQLEKSRLLSDRFSAERPKGSFSTLEIQRTEQGDSAMYLCASSLVVAGITDTQYFGPGTRLTVL.

J is TRBJ1-4 and V is TRBV19, with D perhaps TRBD1 (5 bases). V shed 4 bases and J shed 6 bases, with 12 bases lying between them. There are 14 residues in the CDR3. Germline CDR1 LNHDA, CDR2 SQIVND (reference sequence). The CDR3 is CASSTGQPHEKLFF. CDR3 DNA sequence: TGTGCCAGTAGTACAGGACAACCCCATGAAAAACTGTTTTTT.

The chain couples TRBV11-2 to TRBJ2-7; 10 nucleotides match TRBD1. The germline gives CDR1 SGHAT, CDR2 FQNNGV. The CDR3 totals 15 residues. After removal of 5 bases from V and 6 bases from J, the junction contained 10 bases not matched to a gene. The CDR3: CASSHPGQGDLEQYF. Written as DNA, the CDR3 is TGTGCCAGCAGCCACCCAGGACAGGGGGATCTCGAGCAGTACTTC.

The genes are TRBV6-8 and TRBJ2-5, with no clear D. Germline lookup yields CDR1 MNHGY and CDR2 SAAAGT. The V end lost 4 bases, the J end lost 2 bases, and 14 bases lay between the germline ends. The CDR3 totals 15 residues. The CDR3, as DNA: TGTGCCAGCAGTTTTACGGTACCCGGGCAAGAGACCCAGTACTTC. It specifies CASSFTVPGQETQYF.